A selection of T cell receptor beta chains follows, all from one sample in a study of CXCR3-negative and CXCR3-positive naive CD8 T cells. TCRdb re-called the 5' RACE reads and shows each CDR3 protein once, DNA omitted. The table lists around 50,000 distinct CDR3 sequences. The material sequenced was naive CXCR3- CD8+ T cells from blood. Receptor source: a human donor in good health. Some clones in this sample may be carry-over from other donors' samples. Each CDR3 is given with its conserved first and last residue. Clone size appears in some rows only: once, few, many, or a class for an expanded clone.

j_gene: TRBJ1-2; abundance: -; v_gene: TRBV14; CDR3aa: CASSQGTGGLYGYTF
j_gene: TRBJ1-1; abundance: -; v_gene: TRBV7-9; CDR3aa: CASSWGAVMNTEAFF
j_gene: TRBJ2-7; abundance: -; v_gene: TRBV6-1; CDR3aa: CASSVSGTASSYEQYF
j_gene: TRBJ2-7; abundance: -; v_gene: TRBV27; CDR3aa: CASSLGISYEQYF
j_gene: TRBJ2-1; abundance: -; v_gene: TRBV29-1; CDR3aa: CSAAPSLAGGPSSYNEQFF
j_gene: TRBJ1-6; abundance: -; v_gene: TRBV12-3/TRBV12-4; CDR3aa: CASSLAPSSPLHF
j_gene: TRBJ2-1; abundance: -; v_gene: TRBV6-5; CDR3aa: CASSTMGLQNEQFF
j_gene: TRBJ2-7; abundance: -; v_gene: TRBV29-1; CDR3aa: CSVEESTYEQYF
j_gene: TRBJ2-1; abundance: -; v_gene: TRBV12-3/TRBV12-4; CDR3aa: CASSRSPGTSVYNEQFF
j_gene: TRBJ2-1; abundance: -; v_gene: TRBV29-1; CDR3aa: CSVEEGRTYNEQFF
j_gene: TRBJ2-7; abundance: -; v_gene: TRBV27; CDR3aa: CASSSVGQLYEQYF
j_gene: TRBJ2-5; abundance: -; v_gene: TRBV7-7; CDR3aa: CASSPSTGLSEETQYF
j_gene: TRBJ2-1; abundance: -; v_gene: TRBV15; CDR3aa: CATSREETLAGDFYNEQFF
j_gene: TRBJ2-1; abundance: -; v_gene: TRBV29-1; CDR3aa: CSSSGTSGALAYNEQFF
j_gene: TRBJ2-7; abundance: -; v_gene: TRBV5-1; CDR3aa: CASSEGAGGGEQYF
j_gene: TRBJ2-7; abundance: -; v_gene: TRBV4-3; CDR3aa: CASSQDRAGGRPYEQYF
j_gene: TRBJ2-7; abundance: -; v_gene: TRBV29-1; CDR3aa: CSVVTGESGVYEQYF
j_gene: TRBJ2-7; abundance: -; v_gene: TRBV29-1; CDR3aa: CSASTGGGDEQYF
j_gene: TRBJ1-6; abundance: -; v_gene: TRBV11-3; CDR3aa: CASSWRQGDNSPLHF
j_gene: TRBJ2-7; abundance: -; v_gene: TRBV29-1; CDR3aa: CSVEDRDSGYEQYF
j_gene: TRBJ2-7; abundance: -; v_gene: TRBV12-3/TRBV12-4; CDR3aa: CASSRAGESYEQYF
j_gene: TRBJ2-1; abundance: -; v_gene: TRBV14; CDR3aa: CASSQGFYMEQFF
j_gene: TRBJ1-6; abundance: -; v_gene: TRBV20-1; CDR3aa: CSARGIEEDNSPLHF
j_gene: TRBJ2-5; abundance: -; v_gene: TRBV5-1; CDR3aa: CASSSVGNTAETQYF
j_gene: TRBJ2-7; abundance: -; v_gene: TRBV27; CDR3aa: CASSSNRYEQYF
j_gene: TRBJ2-1; abundance: -; v_gene: TRBV4-1; CDR3aa: CASSQVNMGRREQFF
j_gene: TRBJ2-2; abundance: -; v_gene: TRBV28; CDR3aa: CASSSPPTGELFF
j_gene: TRBJ2-5; abundance: medium-sized; v_gene: TRBV20-1; CDR3aa: CSATDRVQETQYF
j_gene: TRBJ2-3; abundance: -; v_gene: TRBV14; CDR3aa: CASSQGAQREDIDTQYF
j_gene: TRBJ2-3; abundance: -; v_gene: TRBV12-3/TRBV12-4; CDR3aa: CASSETDTQYF
j_gene: TRBJ2-3; abundance: -; v_gene: TRBV7-2; CDR3aa: CASSGPYRTDTQYF
j_gene: TRBJ2-7; abundance: -; v_gene: TRBV27; CDR3aa: CASSPGQGAYYEQYF
j_gene: TRBJ1-3; abundance: -; v_gene: TRBV14; CDR3aa: CASSQDMTSGNTIYF
j_gene: TRBJ2-5; abundance: -; v_gene: TRBV27; CDR3aa: CASSLYLETQYF
j_gene: TRBJ2-1; abundance: -; v_gene: TRBV7-3; CDR3aa: CASSPTGGTEQFF
j_gene: TRBJ1-1; abundance: medium-sized; v_gene: TRBV20-1; CDR3aa: CSATRRDTEAFF
j_gene: TRBJ2-1; abundance: -; v_gene: TRBV29-1; CDR3aa: CSVLGQEELAGPSYNEQFF
j_gene: TRBJ1-1; abundance: -; v_gene: TRBV12-3/TRBV12-4; CDR3aa: CASRSRNTEAFF
j_gene: TRBJ1-1; abundance: -; v_gene: TRBV27; CDR3aa: CASSLGQGEPFF
j_gene: TRBJ2-5; abundance: -; v_gene: TRBV14; CDR3aa: CASSPIRGGLETQYF
j_gene: TRBJ2-1; abundance: -; v_gene: TRBV27; CDR3aa: CASSNASRREIYSYYNEQFF
j_gene: TRBJ1-6; abundance: -; v_gene: TRBV4-3; CDR3aa: CASSLGQAVPPLHF
j_gene: TRBJ2-5; abundance: -; v_gene: TRBV28; CDR3aa: CASSYPPWSGQPPETQYF
j_gene: TRBJ2-7; abundance: -; v_gene: TRBV28; CDR3aa: CASSPRGYSYEQYF
j_gene: TRBJ2-4; abundance: -; v_gene: TRBV9; CDR3aa: CASSKTGAENIQYF